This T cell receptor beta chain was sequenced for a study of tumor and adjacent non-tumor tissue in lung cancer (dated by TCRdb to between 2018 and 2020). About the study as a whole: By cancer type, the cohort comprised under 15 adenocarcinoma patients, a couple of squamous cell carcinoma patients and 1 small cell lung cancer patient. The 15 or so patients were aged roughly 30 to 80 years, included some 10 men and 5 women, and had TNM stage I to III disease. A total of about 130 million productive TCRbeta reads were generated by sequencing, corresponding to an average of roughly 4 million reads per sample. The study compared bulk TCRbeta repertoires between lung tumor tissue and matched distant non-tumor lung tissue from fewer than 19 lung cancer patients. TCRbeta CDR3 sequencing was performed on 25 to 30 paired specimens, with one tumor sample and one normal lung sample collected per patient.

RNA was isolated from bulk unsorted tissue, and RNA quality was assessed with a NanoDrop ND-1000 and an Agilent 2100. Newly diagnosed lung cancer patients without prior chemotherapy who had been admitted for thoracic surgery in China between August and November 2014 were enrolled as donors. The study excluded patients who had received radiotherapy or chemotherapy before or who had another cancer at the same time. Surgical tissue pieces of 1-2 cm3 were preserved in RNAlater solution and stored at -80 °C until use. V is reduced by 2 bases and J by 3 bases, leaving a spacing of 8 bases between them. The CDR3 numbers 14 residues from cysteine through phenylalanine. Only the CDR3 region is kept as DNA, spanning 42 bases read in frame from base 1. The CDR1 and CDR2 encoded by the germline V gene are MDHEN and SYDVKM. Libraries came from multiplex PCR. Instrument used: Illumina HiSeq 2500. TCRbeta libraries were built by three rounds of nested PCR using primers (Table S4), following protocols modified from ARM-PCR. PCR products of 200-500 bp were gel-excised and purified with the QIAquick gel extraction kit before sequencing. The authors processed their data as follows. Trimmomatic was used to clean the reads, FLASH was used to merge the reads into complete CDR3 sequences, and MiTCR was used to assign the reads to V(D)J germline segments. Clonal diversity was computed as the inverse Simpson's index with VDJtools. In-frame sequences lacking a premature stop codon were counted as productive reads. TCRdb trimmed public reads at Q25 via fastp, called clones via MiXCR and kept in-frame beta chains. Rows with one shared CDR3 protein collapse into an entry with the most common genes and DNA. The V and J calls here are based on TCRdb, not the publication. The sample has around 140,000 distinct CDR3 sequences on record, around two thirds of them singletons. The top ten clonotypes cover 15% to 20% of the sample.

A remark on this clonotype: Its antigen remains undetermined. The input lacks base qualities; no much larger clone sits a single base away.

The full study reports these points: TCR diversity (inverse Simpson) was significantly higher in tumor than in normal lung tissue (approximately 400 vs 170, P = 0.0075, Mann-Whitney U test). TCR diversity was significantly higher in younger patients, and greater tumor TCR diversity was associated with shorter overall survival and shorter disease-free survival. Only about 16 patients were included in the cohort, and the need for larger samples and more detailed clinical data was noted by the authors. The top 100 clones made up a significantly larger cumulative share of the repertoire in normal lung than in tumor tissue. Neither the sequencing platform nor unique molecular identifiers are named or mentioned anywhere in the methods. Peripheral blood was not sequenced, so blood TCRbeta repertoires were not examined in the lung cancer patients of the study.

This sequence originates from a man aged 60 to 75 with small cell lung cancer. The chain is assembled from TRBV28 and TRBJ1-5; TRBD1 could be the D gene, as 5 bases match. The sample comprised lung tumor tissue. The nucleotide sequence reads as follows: TGTGCCAGCAGTTTAAGGGGTGCCAATCAGCCCCAGCATTTT. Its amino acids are CASSLRGANQPQHF.